This TCR beta chain was obtained from a study of blood T cell repertoires in COVID-19. Study at large: In each case, the material was cDNA or gDNA derived from T cells, B-cell-depleted T cells, or PBMCs.

Some clones are missing from TCRdb's copy, which holds only in-frame ones; the method was immunoSEQ multiplex PCR. The data contain 180,000 or so clones, roughly 81% of them singletons. This clonotype originated in a woman in her forties with COVID-19, enrolled during active disease. Specimen: peripheral blood.

CDR3 bases: TGCAGTGCTAGTTCAGGGTCAAGCAATCAGCCCCAGCATTTT. Protein product: CSASSGSSNQPQHF. The chain employs TRBV20-1 and TRBJ1-5; D may be TRBD1 (5 bases). V dropped 3 bases and J dropped 1 base, with 10 bases sitting between them. This CDR3 has 14 amino acids. In germline, CDR1 is DFQATT, CDR2 SNEGSKA (reference sequence).